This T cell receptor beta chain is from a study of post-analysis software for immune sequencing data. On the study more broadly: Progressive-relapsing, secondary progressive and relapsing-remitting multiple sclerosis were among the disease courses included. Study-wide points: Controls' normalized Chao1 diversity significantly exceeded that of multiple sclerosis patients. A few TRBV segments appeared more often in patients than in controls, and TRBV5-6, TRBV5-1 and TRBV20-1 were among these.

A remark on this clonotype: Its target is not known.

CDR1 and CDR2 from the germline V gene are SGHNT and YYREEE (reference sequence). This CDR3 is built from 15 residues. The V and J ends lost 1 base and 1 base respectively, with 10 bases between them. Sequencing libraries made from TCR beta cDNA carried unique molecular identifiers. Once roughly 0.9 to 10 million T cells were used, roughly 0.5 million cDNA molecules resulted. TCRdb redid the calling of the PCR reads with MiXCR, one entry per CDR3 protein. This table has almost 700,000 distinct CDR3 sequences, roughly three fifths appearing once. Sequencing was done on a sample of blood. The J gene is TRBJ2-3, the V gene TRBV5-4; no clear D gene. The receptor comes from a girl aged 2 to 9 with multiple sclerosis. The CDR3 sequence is CASSLFLPGTDTQYF. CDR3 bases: TGTGCCAGCAGCTTGTTCCTTCCAGGCACAGATACGCAGTATTTT. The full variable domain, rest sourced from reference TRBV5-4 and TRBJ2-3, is ETGVTQSPTHLIKTRGQQVTLRCSSQSGHNTVSWYQQALGQGPQFIFQYYREEENGRGNFPPRFSGLQFPNYSSELNVNALELDDSALYLCASSLFLPGTDTQYFGPGTRLTVL.